Listed here is a single TCR beta chain. This specimen belongs to a study of blood T cell repertoires in COVID-19. Study details: The samples span acute and convalescent COVID-19 from the United States, Italy and Spain. PBMCs, B-cell-depleted T cells, or T cells were the source of the cDNA or gDNA that made up the material.

This CDR3 has 18 residues. The ends were cut back, 2 bases at V and 3 bases at J, with 23 bases in the middle. Germline assignment: CDR1 ENHRY and CDR2 SYGVKD. TCRdb's table, derived via immunoSEQ multiplex PCR, lists solely in-frame clones and lacks some. The table records 250,000 to 300,000 clones, approximately 87% of them present only once. While infection was still active, Seattle patients were enrolled and then followed longitudinally. This clonotype was obtained from a woman aged 30 to 39 with COVID-19, enrolled during active disease. The chain uses TRBV10-3 and TRBJ2-7; D may be TRBD2 (5 bases). Sequencing was done on a sample of peripheral blood. Here the CDR3 reads CAISEGSWGETISYEQYF. In nucleotides, the CDR3 is TGTGCCATCAGTGAGGGTTCGTGGGGAGAAACAATCAGCTACGAGCAGTACTTC.